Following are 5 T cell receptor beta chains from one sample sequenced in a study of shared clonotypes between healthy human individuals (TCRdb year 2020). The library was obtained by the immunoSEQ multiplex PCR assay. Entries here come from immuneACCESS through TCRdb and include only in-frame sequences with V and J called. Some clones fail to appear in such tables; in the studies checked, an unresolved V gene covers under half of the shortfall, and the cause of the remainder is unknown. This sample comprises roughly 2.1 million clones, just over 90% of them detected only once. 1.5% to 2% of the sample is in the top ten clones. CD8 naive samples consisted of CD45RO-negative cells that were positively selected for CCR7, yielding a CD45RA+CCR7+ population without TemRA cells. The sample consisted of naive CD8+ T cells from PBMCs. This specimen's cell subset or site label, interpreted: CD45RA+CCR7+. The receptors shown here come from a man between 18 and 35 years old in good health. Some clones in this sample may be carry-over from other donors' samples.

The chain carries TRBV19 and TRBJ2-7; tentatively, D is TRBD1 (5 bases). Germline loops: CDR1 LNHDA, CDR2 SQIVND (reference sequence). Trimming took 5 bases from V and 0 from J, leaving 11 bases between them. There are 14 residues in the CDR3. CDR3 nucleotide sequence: TGTGCCAGTAGTCCCCCGGACAACTCCTACGAGCAGTACTTC. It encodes CASSPPDNSYEQYF.

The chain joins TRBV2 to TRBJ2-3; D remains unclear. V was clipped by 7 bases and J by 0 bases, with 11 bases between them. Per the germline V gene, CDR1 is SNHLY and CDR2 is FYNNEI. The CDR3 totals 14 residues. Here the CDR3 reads CASTSRPSTDTQYF. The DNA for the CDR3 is TGTGCCAGCACCAGCCGGCCAAGCACAGATACGCAGTATTTT. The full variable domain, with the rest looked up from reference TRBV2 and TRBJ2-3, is EPEVTQTPSHQVTQMGQEVILRCVPISNHLYFYWYRQILGQKVEFLVSFYNNEISEKSEIFDDQFSVERPDGSNFTLKIRSTKLEDSAMYFCASTSRPSTDTQYFGPGTRLTVL.

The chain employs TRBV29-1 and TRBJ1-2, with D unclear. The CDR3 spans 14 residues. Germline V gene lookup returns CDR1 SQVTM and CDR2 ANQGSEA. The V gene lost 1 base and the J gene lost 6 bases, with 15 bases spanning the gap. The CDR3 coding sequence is TGCAGCGTTGAAGCTAGGCGCGGGCAGCATGGCTACACCTTC. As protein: CSVEARRGQHGYTF.

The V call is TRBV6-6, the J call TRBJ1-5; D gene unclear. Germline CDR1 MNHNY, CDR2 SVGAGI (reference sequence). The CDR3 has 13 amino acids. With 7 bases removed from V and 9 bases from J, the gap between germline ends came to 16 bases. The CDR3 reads CASTLGPVRPQHF. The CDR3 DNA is TGTGCCAGCACCCTGGGCCCCGTGAGGCCCCAGCATTTT.

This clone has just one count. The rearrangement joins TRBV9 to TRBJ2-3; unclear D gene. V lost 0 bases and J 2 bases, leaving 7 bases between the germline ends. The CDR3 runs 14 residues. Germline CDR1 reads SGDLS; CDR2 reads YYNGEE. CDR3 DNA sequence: TGTGCCAGCAGCGTAGACAGCTTCACAGATACGCAGTATTTT. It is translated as CASSVDSFTDTQYF. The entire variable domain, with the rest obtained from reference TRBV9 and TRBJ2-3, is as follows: DSGVTQTPKHLITATGQRVTLRCSPRSGDLSVYWYQQSLDQGLQFLIQYYNGEERAKGNILERFSAQQFPDLHSELNLSSLELGDSALYFCASSVDSFTDTQYFGPGTRLTVL.